Listed below are T cell receptor beta chains from one sample, sequenced in a study of T cell responses to AZD1222 COVID-19 vaccine. Generated by immunoSEQ multiplex PCR, the TCRdb table keeps only in-frame clones and is missing some. Of about 180,000 clones in the sample, just under 95% were seen once. Specimen: peripheral blood, collected 28 days after the second dose of the MenACWY control vaccine. These receptors were taken from an adult who received the MenACWY meningococcal vaccine as a control. Both conserved end residues are part of each CDR3. D genes are given only for firm matches. The size entry is marked missing in some rows and otherwise reads once, few, many or a size class.

>TRBD1|.|TRBJ2-7|TRBV28
CASSLRTGGEQYF
TGTGCCAGCAGTTTGCGGACAGGGGGCGAGCAGTACTTC
>.|.|TRBJ1-1|TRBV12-3/TRBV12-4
CASWTLNTEAFF
TGTGCCAGTTGGACACTGAACACTGAAGCTTTCTTT
>.|.|TRBJ1-5|TRBV28
CASSLHPDPIGQPQHF
TGTGCCAGCAGCCTCCACCCGGACCCTATTGGTCAGCCCCAGCATTTT
>.|.|TRBJ2-3|TRBV6-2/TRBV6-3
CASSPLTTLAQYF
TGTGCCAGCAGTCCCCTGACTACCCTCGCGCAGTATTTT
>TRBD2|.|TRBJ2-3|TRBV7-8
CASSLGVAGVGPQYF
TGTGCCAGCAGCTTAGGGGTAGCGGGGGTTGGGCCGCAGTATTTT
>.|.|TRBJ1-3|TRBV18
CASSPAVGNTIYF
TGTGCCAGCTCACCGGCAGTTGGAAACACCATATATTTT
>TRBD1|once|TRBJ2-5|TRBV19
CASTDRGGGRVETQYF
TGTGCCAGTACCGACAGGGGGGGAGGGCGTGTAGAGACCCAGTACTTC
>.|few|TRBJ2-5|TRBV28
CASSLFGGQRMETQYF
TGTGCCAGCAGTTTATTCGGGGGACAGAGAATGGAGACCCAGTACTTC
>TRBD1|once|TRBJ2-4|TRBV6-1
CASSDGTGLAKNIQYF
TGTGCCAGCAGTGATGGGACAGGCTTAGCCAAAAACATTCAGTACTTC
>.|.|TRBJ2-3|TRBV24-1
CATSEGRDTDTQYF
TGTGCCACCAGTGAGGGCAGAGACACAGATACGCAGTATTTT
>.|.|TRBJ1-3|TRBV11-2
CASSLVPTLFSGNTIYF
TGTGCCAGCAGCTTAGTACCGACCCTCTTCTCTGGAAACACCATATATTTT
>.|.|TRBJ1-4|TRBV23-1
CASSQYGTRNEKLFF
TGCGCCAGCAGTCAATACGGGACGCGGAATGAAAAACTGTTTTTT
>.|.|TRBJ2-5|TRBV7-2
CASSYQETQYF
TGTGCCAGCAGTTATCAAGAGACCCAGTACTTC
>.|.|TRBJ2-1|TRBV5-4
CASSLQSYPQNEQFF
TGTGCCAGCAGCTTGCAGTCTTATCCTCAGAATGAGCAGTTCTTC
>TRBD1|.|TRBJ1-2|TRBV7-9
CASSLPGQANYGYTF
TGTGCCAGCAGCTTGCCGGGACAGGCTAACTATGGCTACACCTTC
>TRBD1|once|TRBJ1-2|TRBV7-9
CASSAWDRSNYGYTF
TGTGCCAGCAGCGCATGGGACAGATCTAACTATGGCTACACCTTC
>.|.|TRBJ1-6|TRBV30
CAWSVGRSPLHF
TGTGCCTGGAGTGTGGGACGGTCACCCCTCCACTTT
>.|.|TRBJ1-5|TRBV19
CASSTVTGPTPPRNQPQHF
TGTGCCAGTAGTACCGTTACAGGGCCTACCCCCCCTCGTAATCAGCCCCAGCATTTT
>.|.|TRBJ1-1|TRBV4-3
CASSQDVNTEAFF
TGCGCCAGCAGCCAGGACGTTAACACTGAAGCTTTCTTT
>.|.|TRBJ1-4|TRBV9
CASSVGGQTNEKLFF
TGTGCCAGCAGCGTAGGTGGGCAGACAAATGAAAAACTGTTTTTT
>.|.|TRBJ2-6|TRBV27
CASSPHVVSGANVLTF
TGTGCCAGCAGTCCCCACGTGGTCTCTGGGGCCAACGTCCTGACTTTC
>.|.|TRBJ1-6|TRBV5-1
CASSLAENSPLHF
TGCGCCAGCAGCTTAGCAGAGAATTCACCCCTCCACTTT
>.|.|TRBJ1-1|TRBV6-4
CASTQSEAFF
TGTGCCAGCACCCAGAGTGAAGCTTTCTTT
>.|.|TRBJ1-5|TRBV18
CASSFRELSNQPQHF
TGTGCCAGCTCTTTCAGGGAGCTTAGCAATCAGCCCCAGCATTTT
>TRBD2|.|TRBJ2-3|TRBV28
CASSPGGLSTDTQYF
TGTGCCAGCAGTCCGGGGGGGCTAAGCACAGATACGCAGTATTTT
>TRBD1|.|TRBJ1-4|TRBV27
CASSFRGLQSEKLFF
TGTGCCAGCAGTTTTAGGGGGCTGCAAAGTGAAAAACTGTTTTTT
>.|.|TRBJ2-6|TRBV15
CATSRESRVTGANVLTF
TGTGCCACCAGCAGAGAATCGAGGGTCACCGGGGCCAACGTCCTGACTTTC
>.|.|TRBJ1-5|TRBV6-5
CATQRAGPNQPQHF
TGTGCCACCCAGCGGGCAGGGCCAAATCAGCCCCAGCATTTT
>.|once|TRBJ1-2|TRBV5-5
CASSLIGVGGYTF
TGTGCCAGCAGCTTGATAGGTGTAGGAGGCTACACCTTC